The entry below gives a single TCR beta chain sequence along with its context. These data come from a study of cytomegalovirus exposure and HLA in healthy donors. PCR employed 60 Vbeta and 13 Jbeta primers. Data came from immunoSEQ multiplex PCR; TCRdb stores just in-frame clones and leaves some out. The table lists approximately 100,000 clones, 70% to 80% of them singletons, with over 5% in the top ten. This CDR3 is 15 amino acids long. V lost 4 bases to trimming and J lost 8 bases; unmatched junction nucleotides: 14. The germline gives CDR1 SGHDT, CDR2 YYEEEE. The sequence derives from a female donor in good health and CMV-seropositive. The chain uses TRBV5-6 and TRBJ1-2; 7 bases align to TRBD1. The source material was PBMCs. The CDR3 loop reads CASSVGTALFMGYTF. The CDR3 DNA reads TGTGCCAGCAGCGTTGGGACAGCACTTTTTATGGGCTACACCTTC.